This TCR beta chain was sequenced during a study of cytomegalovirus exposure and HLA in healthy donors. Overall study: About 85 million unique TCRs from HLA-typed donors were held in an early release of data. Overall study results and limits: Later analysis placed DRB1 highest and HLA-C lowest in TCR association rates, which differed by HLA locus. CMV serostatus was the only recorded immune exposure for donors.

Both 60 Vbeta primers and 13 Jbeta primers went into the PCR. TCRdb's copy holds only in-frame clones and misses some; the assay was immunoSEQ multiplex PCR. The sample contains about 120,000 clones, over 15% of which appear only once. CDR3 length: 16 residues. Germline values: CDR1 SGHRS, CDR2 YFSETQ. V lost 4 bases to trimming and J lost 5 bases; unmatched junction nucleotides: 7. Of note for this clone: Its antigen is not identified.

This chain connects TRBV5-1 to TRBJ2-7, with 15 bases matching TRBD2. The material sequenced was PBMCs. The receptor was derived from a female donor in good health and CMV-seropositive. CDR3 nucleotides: TGCGCCAGCAGCCCGGGCGGGACTAGCGGGAGGAACGAGCAGTACTTC. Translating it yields CASSPGGTSGRNEQYF.